Listed below are T cell receptor beta chains from one sample, sequenced in a study of graft-versus-host responses after intestinal transplantation. Their antigens remain unidentified. Produced via immunoSEQ multiplex PCR; TCRdb's table is partial and in-frame only. The repertoire holds about 120,000 clones, with approximately 96% as singletons. The specimen was unstimulated CD8+ T cells sorted from spleen or lymph node cells, collected before intestinal transplant. Source of these receptors: a human donor who received an intestinal transplant. The CDR3 runs from the conserved cysteine through the conserved F or W. The D gene is left open where the match is weak. Not all rows give a size; the values are once, few, many and, for expanded clones, a class.

>14|TRBV27|once|TRBJ2-7|TRBD2
CASSLASGSYEQYF
TGTGCCAGCAGTTTGGCTAGCGGGTCCTACGAGCAGTACTTC
>15|TRBV6-6|once|TRBJ1-3|NA
CASSSPPSSGNTIYF
TGTGCCAGCAGTTCCCCCCCGAGCTCTGGAAACACCATATATTTT
>13|TRBV19|NA|TRBJ1-2|NA
CASSIGGAEGYTF
TGTGCCAGTAGTATAGGAGGGGCGGAGGGCTACACCTTC
>16|TRBV4-1|NA|TRBJ1-1|NA
CASSQEVPPLCTEAFF
TGCGCCAGCAGCCAAGAAGTGCCCCCCCTTTGCACTGAAGCTTTCTTT
>14|TRBV28|NA|TRBJ2-1|NA
CASRPIREYNEQFF
TGTGCCAGCAGGCCTATCCGGGAATACAATGAGCAGTTCTTC
>15|TRBV9|once|TRBJ2-3|NA
CASSVDSASTDTQYF
TGTGCCAGCAGCGTAGATAGCGCCAGCACAGATACGCAGTATTTT
>12|TRBV5-1|NA|TRBJ2-1|NA
CASSLTVGTKFF
TGCGCCAGCAGCCTCACAGTTGGGACGAAGTTCTTC
>15|TRBV27|NA|TRBJ2-7|TRBD1
CASSLSDRASYEQYF
TGTGCCAGCAGTTTATCGGACAGGGCCTCCTACGAGCAGTACTTC
>13|TRBV19|NA|TRBJ2-7|NA
CASSPSPSVEQYF
TGTGCCAGTAGTCCCTCTCCTAGCGTCGAGCAGTACTTC
>15|TRBV9|NA|TRBJ2-3|NA
CASSVSDSSTDTQYF
TGTGCCAGCAGCGTATCCGACAGCAGCACAGATACGCAGTATTTT
>13|TRBV6-6|once|TRBJ1-4|NA
CASSYSGDEKLFF
TGTGCCAGCAGTTATTCCGGGGATGAAAAACTGTTTTTT
>14|TRBV9|once|TRBJ1-1|NA
CASSVGTLGTEAFF
TGTGCCAGCAGCGTGGGAACGCTGGGCACTGAAGCTTTCTTT
>18|TRBV4-3|NA|TRBJ2-3|TRBD2
CASSHSFSGRASTDTQYF
TGCGCCAGCAGCCATTCCTTTAGCGGGAGGGCAAGTACAGATACGCAGTATTTT
>18|TRBV9|NA|TRBJ2-1|TRBD2
CASSVADSGGRAYNEQFF
TGTGCCAGCAGCGTAGCCGATTCGGGCGGGAGGGCCTACAATGAGCAGTTCTTC
>14|TRBV5-6|NA|TRBJ1-2|NA
CASNSAGSNYGYTF
TGTGCCAGCAACTCGGCGGGCTCGAACTATGGCTACACCTTC
>17|TRBV19|NA|TRBJ2-5|TRBD1
CASSPARRGTGWETQYF
TGTGCCAGTAGTCCCGCCCGAAGGGGGACAGGATGGGAGACCCAGTACTTC
>13|TRBV28|NA|TRBJ2-5|NA
CASSYRGGETQYF
TGTGCCAGCAGCTACAGGGGAGGGGAGACCCAGTACTTC
>14|TRBV7-3|once|TRBJ2-3|NA
CASSLSTGTDTQYF
TGTGCCAGCAGCCTATCCACCGGGACAGATACGCAGTATTTT
>14|TRBV28|NA|TRBJ2-3|TRBD2
CASGRGADTDTQYF
TGTGCCAGCGGGCGGGGGGCCGACACAGATACGCAGTATTTT
>12|TRBV9|NA|TRBJ2-7|TRBD2
CASSGAGVEQYF
TGTGCCAGCAGCGGAGCGGGAGTCGAGCAGTACTTC
>14|TRBV28|NA|TRBJ1-1|NA
CASSLQGSGTEAFF
TGTGCCAGCAGTTTACAGGGGTCGGGGACTGAAGCTTTCTTT
>13|TRBV7-9|NA|TRBJ2-7|NA
CASSPTPIYEQYF
TGTGCCAGCAGCCCAACGCCGATCTACGAGCAGTACTTC
>16|TRBV9|NA|TRBJ1-3|TRBD1
CASSPQGFGAGNTIYF
TGTGCCAGCAGCCCACAGGGGTTCGGTGCCGGAAACACCATATATTTT
>13|TRBV6-5|once|TRBJ1-1|NA
CASSGDAGRQAFF
TGTGCCAGCAGCGGGGACGCCGGCCGGCAGGCTTTCTTT
>12|TRBV29-1|NA|TRBJ1-2|NA
CSVEVFNYGYTF
TGCAGCGTTGAAGTGTTTAACTATGGCTACACCTTC
>13|TRBV28|NA|TRBJ2-5|NA
CASTIGGQETQYF
TGTGCCAGCACCATAGGGGGACAAGAGACCCAGTACTTC
>16|TRBV4-2|NA|TRBJ2-1|TRBD2
CASSLEETSGYNEQFF
TGTGCCAGCAGCCTAGAAGAGACTAGCGGATACAATGAGCAGTTCTTC
>14|TRBV30|NA|TRBJ2-7|TRBD2
CAWSGEGNTYEQYF
TGTGCCTGGAGTGGGGAGGGGAACACCTACGAGCAGTACTTC
>13|TRBV6-5|NA|TRBJ1-5|NA
CASSEDINQPQHF
TGTGCCAGCAGTGAGGACATCAATCAGCCCCAGCATTTT
>12|TRBV10-3|NA|TRBJ1-6|NA
CAISESRSPLHF
TGTGCCATCAGTGAGTCACGTTCACCCCTCCACTTT
>16|TRBV27|NA|TRBJ1-1|NA
CASSHYPRVMNTEAFF
TGTGCCAGCAGTCATTACCCCAGGGTGATGAACACTGAAGCTTTCTTT
>13|TRBV28|NA|TRBJ2-7|NA
CASSPGTEYEQYF
TGTGCCAGCAGTCCCGGGACGGAATACGAGCAGTACTTC
>15|TRBV9|NA|TRBJ2-2|NA
CASSGEAANTGELFF
TGTGCCAGCAGTGGAGAGGCGGCCAACACCGGGGAGCTGTTTTTT
>15|TRBV15|NA|TRBJ2-7|NA
CATSSPGRLSYEQYF
TGTGCCACCAGCAGTCCGGGACGCCTATCCTACGAGCAGTACTTC
>16|TRBV21-1|NA|TRBJ1-1|NA
CASSKMSPGKRTEAFF
TGTGCCAGCAGCAAAATGTCCCCTGGGAAAAGGACTGAAGCTTTCTTT
>19|TRBV9|NA|TRBJ2-1|NA
CASSVDPGEGYFPYNEQFF
TGTGCCAGCAGCGTAGATCCGGGAGAGGGCTACTTTCCCTACAATGAGCAGTTCTTC
>14|TRBV9|NA|TRBJ2-7|NA
CASSVGDGKDEQYF
TGTGCCAGCAGCGTAGGGGACGGAAAGGACGAGCAGTACTTC
>16|TRBV7-9|NA|TRBJ2-2|TRBD1
CASRRLRGLDTGELFF
TGTGCCAGCAGACGCCTCAGGGGGCTCGACACCGGGGAGCTGTTTTTT
>15|TRBV29-1|NA|TRBJ2-7|NA
CSVEGGPKATYEQYF
TGCAGCGTTGAAGGTGGGCCAAAAGCCACCTACGAGCAGTACTTC
>16|TRBV6-5|NA|TRBJ1-4|NA
CASSYSGPPRNEKLFF
TGTGCCAGCAGTTACTCGGGGCCACCCCGCAATGAAAAACTGTTTTTT
>13|TRBV27|NA|TRBJ1-5|TRBD1
CASSLTGVQPQHF
TGTGCCAGCAGTTTAACAGGGGTTCAGCCCCAGCATTTT
>15|TRBV6-1|NA|TRBJ2-3|NA
CASRGLGAVTDTQYF
TGTGCCAGCAGGGGCCTAGGAGCCGTCACAGATACGCAGTATTTT
>11|TRBV30|NA|TRBJ2-1|NA
CAWSQGTEQFF
TGTGCCTGGAGTCAGGGCACTGAGCAGTTCTTC